The clone carrying this T cell receptor (beta chain) was detected many times. Per germline, CDR1 SEHNR and CDR2 FQNEAQ (reference sequence). This CDR3 region has 17 residues. V shed 3 bases and J 7 bases; nucleotides not matched to a gene: 11. The sample is drawn from a study of regulatory T cells in long-lasting Graves disease. Study details: Patients newly diagnosed with Graves' had been on antithyroid drugs for under 3 months.

Building the TCR beta libraries relied on iRepertoire HTBI primers, and CDR3 regions underwent Arm-PCR. TCRdb itself ran the multiplex PCR reads through MiXCR, one entry per CDR3 protein. The data show about 560,000 distinct CDR3 sequences, roughly 15% seen once. As for time point: newly diagnosed GD, antithyroid drugs for less than 3 months. Construction of the TCR library relied on RNA isolated from PBMCs. A further study also used this sample, focusing on T cells in Graves' hyperthyroidism and ophthalmopathy. That work adds: Researchers found most expanded thyroid clonotypes above 0.001 in blood as well.

Sequencing was performed on peripheral blood mononuclear cells (PBMCs), taken at new diagnosis, from a patient treated with antithyroid drugs. The chain couples TRBV7-9 to TRBJ2-3; 12 bases match TRBD2. The TCR was taken from a young man with Graves disease. This CDR3 reads CASSLAGLAGTRYTQYF. In DNA form, the CDR3 reads TGTGCCAGCAGCTTGGCGGGACTAGCGGGCACCCGGTATACGCAGTATTTT.